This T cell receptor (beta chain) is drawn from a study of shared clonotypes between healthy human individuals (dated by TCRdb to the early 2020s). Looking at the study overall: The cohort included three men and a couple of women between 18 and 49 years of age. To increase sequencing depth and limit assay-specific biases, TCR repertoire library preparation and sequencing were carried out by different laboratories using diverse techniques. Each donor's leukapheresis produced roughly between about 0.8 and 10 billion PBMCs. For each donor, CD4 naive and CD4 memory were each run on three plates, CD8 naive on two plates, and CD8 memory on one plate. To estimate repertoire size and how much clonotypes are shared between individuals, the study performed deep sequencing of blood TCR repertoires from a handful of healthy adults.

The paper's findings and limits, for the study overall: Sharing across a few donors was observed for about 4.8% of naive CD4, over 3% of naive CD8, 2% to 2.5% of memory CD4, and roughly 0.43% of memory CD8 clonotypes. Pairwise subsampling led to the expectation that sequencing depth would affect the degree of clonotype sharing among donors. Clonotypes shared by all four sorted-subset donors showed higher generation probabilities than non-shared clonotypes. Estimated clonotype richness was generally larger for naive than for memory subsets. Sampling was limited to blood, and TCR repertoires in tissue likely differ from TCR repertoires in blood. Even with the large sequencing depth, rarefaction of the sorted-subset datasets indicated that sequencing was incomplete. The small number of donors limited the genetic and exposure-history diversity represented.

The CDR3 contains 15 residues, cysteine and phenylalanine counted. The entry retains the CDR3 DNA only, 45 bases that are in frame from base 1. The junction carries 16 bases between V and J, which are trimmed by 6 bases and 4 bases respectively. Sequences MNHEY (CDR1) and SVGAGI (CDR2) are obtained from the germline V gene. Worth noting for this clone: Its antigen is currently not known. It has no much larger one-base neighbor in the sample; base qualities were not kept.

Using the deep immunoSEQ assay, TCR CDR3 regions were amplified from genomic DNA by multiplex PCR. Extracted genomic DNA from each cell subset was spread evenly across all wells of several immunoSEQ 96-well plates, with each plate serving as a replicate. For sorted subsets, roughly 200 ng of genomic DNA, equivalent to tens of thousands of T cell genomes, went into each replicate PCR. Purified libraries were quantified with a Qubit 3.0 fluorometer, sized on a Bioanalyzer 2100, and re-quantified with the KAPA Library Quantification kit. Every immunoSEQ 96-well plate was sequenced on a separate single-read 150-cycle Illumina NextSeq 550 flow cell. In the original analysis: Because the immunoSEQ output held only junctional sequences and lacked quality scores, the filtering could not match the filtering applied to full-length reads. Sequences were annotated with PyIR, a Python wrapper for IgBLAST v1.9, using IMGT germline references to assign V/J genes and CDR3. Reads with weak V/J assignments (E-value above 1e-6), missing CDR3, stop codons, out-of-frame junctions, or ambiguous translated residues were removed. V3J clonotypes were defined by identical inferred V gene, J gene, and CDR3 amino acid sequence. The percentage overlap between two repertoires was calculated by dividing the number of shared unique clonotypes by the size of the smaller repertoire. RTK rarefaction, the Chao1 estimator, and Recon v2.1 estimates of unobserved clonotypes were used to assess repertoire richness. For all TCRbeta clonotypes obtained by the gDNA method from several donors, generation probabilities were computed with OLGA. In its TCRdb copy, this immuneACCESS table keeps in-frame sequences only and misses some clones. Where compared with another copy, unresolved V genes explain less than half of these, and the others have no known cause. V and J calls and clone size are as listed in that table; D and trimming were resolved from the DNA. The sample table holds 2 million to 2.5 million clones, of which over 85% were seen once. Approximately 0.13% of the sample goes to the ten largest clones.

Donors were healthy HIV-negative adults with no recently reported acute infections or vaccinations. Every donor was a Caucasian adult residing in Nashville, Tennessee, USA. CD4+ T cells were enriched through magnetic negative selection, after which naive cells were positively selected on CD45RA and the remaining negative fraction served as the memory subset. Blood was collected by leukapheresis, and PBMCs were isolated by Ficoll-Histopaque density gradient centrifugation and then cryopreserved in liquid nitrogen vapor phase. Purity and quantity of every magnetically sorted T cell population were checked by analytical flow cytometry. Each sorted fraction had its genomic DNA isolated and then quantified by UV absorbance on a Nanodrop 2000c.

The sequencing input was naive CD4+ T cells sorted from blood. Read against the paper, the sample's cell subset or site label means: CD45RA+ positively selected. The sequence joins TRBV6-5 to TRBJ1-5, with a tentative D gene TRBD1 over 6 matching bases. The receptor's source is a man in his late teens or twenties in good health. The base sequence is TGTGCCAGCAGCCGCCTGGGACAAGGGAATCAGCCCCAGCATTTT. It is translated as CASSRLGQGNQPQHF.